Listed below are T cell receptor beta chains from one sample, sequenced in a study of a mutant IDH1 vaccine in newly diagnosed glioma. The data were produced by immunoSEQ multiplex PCR, yet TCRdb's version contains in-frame clones alone and is incomplete. The profile shows roughly 60,000 clones, around 83% of them singletons. Their recognized antigens are unknown. Sample: PBMCs, taken from a glioma patient whose treatment included an IDH1 peptide vaccine. The receptors derive from a man aged 25 to 40 with glioma. Both conserved end residues are part of each CDR3. The order of the fields is clone size, D gene, V gene, J gene, CDR3 DNA, CDR3 protein. A D gene is named only where the DNA matches it firmly. Expanded clones get a size class; other rows say once, few or many, or leave the size out.

>.|.|TRBV5-4|TRBJ2-3
TGTGCCAGCAGCTTGTGGGGCGGGAGCACAGATACGCAGTATTTT
CASSLWGGSTDTQYF
>.|.|TRBV6-1|TRBJ1-5
TGTGCCAGCAGTGAATGGAGGGGGGCCTTTAGCAATCAGCCCCAGCATTTT
CASSEWRGAFSNQPQHF
>.|.|TRBV5-1|TRBJ2-5
TGCGCCAGCAGCTTGGGACTCTCGAACTCTGGAGAGACCCAGTACTTC
CASSLGLSNSGETQYF
>.|TRBD1|TRBV6-1|TRBJ1-2
TGTGCCAGCAGTGCCACGGGACAGGGGTTCCACACCTTC
CASSATGQGFHTF
>few|TRBD2|TRBV4-2|TRBJ2-3
TGTGCCAGCAGCCAAGACGTCACATATAGCGGGGTGGCAGATACGCAGTATTTT
CASSQDVTYSGVADTQYF
>.|TRBD2|TRBV19|TRBJ2-1
TGTGCCAGTAGTATAAGTTTAGCGGGGGGGCAGTATGAGCAGTTCTTC
CASSISLAGGQYEQFF
>.|.|TRBV7-8|TRBJ1-1
TGTGCCAGCAGCTTCAAGGGACGCACTGAAGCTTTCTTT
CASSFKGRTEAFF
>.|.|TRBV13|TRBJ1-1
TGTGCCAGCAGCCCGGGACAGAACACTGAAGCTTTCTTT
CASSPGQNTEAFF
>.|.|TRBV19|TRBJ2-1
TGTGCCAGTAACCTGCCAGGGGCCTACAACGAGCAGTTCTTC
CASNLPGAYNEQFF
>.|.|TRBV27|TRBJ1-2
TGTGCCAGCAGGCACGGGGAGAACTATGGCTACACCTTC
CASRHGENYGYTF
>.|TRBD1|TRBV19|TRBJ2-7
TGTGCCAGTAACAACAGGGGGCACGAGCAGTACTTC
CASNNRGHEQYF
>once|TRBD1|TRBV5-4|TRBJ2-1
TGTGCCAGCAGCCAGGACAGGAACAATGAGCAGTTCTTC
CASSQDRNNEQFF
>.|TRBD1|TRBV5-1|TRBJ1-2
TGCGCCAGCAGCTTGGGGACAGGGTCGGCGGGCTACACCTTC
CASSLGTGSAGYTF
>.|.|TRBV7-9|TRBJ2-2
TGTGCCAGCAGACGTGAAGGCGGATTGGGCACCGGGGAGCTGTTTTTT
CASRREGGLGTGELFF
>.|TRBD1|TRBV5-8|TRBJ2-7
TGTGCCAGCAGCTTGTCAAAATACAGGGGGAGCTCCTACGAGCAGTACTTC
CASSLSKYRGSSYEQYF
>.|TRBD1|TRBV6-5|TRBJ1-5
TGTGCCAGCAGTCCTTACAGGGGACGCGATCAGCCCCAGCATTTT
CASSPYRGRDQPQHF
>.|TRBD2|TRBV11-2|TRBJ2-7
TGTGCCAGCAGCTTAGAGGCGGGGGGGCGCTACGAGCAGTACTTC
CASSLEAGGRYEQYF
>.|.|TRBV7-2|TRBJ1-6
TGTGCCAGCAGCTTAGGGCTGTCCTATAATTCACCCCTCCACTTT
CASSLGLSYNSPLHF
>once|TRBD1|TRBV7-9|TRBJ2-7
TGTGCCAGCAGCTTAGCCGGGACAGTCGCCGAGCAGTACTTC
CASSLAGTVAEQYF
>few|TRBD1|TRBV19|TRBJ1-5
TGTGCCAGTAAGACGACAGGGGGAGGTCAGCCCCAGCATTTT
CASKTTGGGQPQHF
>.|TRBD2|TRBV12-5|TRBJ2-5
TGTGCTAGTGGTTTGGGCTCACTAGCGGGGGGCGGTGAGACCCAGTACTTC
CASGLGSLAGGGETQYF
>once|TRBD1|TRBV5-4|TRBJ1-6
TGTGCCAGCAGCGCTGGACAGGGGGCAAGATCACCCCTCCACTTT
CASSAGQGARSPLHF
>few|TRBD1|TRBV10-2|TRBJ1-6
TGCGCCAGCGGACAGGGAGGAAATTCACCCCTCCACTTT
CASGQGGNSPLHF
>.|.|TRBV5-5|TRBJ2-7
TGTGCCAGCAGCTTGCAGGGGACCTACGAGCAGTACTTC
CASSLQGTYEQYF
>.|.|TRBV7-9|TRBJ1-2
TGTGCCAGCATCCCGATGCCGGGCAGGGGCTATGGCTACACCTTC
CASIPMPGRGYGYTF
>.|.|TRBV19|TRBJ1-3
TGTGCCAGTAGTATTGGGTTGGGAGTCTCTGGAAACACCATATATTTT
CASSIGLGVSGNTIYF
>once|.|TRBV5-1|TRBJ2-7
TGCGCCAGCGCCCGGGGGTGGGGCTCTATCTACGAGCAGTACTTC
CASARGWGSIYEQYF
>.|TRBD1|TRBV28|TRBJ2-1
TGTGCCAGCAGAGATCCGGGACAGGGGGTCGACAATGAGCAGTTCTTC
CASRDPGQGVDNEQFF
>.|TRBD2|TRBV5-5|TRBJ2-1
TGTGCCAGCAGCTTGGAAGGACTAGCGGGGGACAATGAGCAGTTCTTC
CASSLEGLAGDNEQFF
>.|.|TRBV7-2|TRBJ2-3
TGTGCCAGCAGCCCCTTATCAGGGATCGGCACAGATACGCAGTATTTT
CASSPLSGIGTDTQYF
>.|TRBD1|TRBV18|TRBJ1-2
TGTGCCAGCTCACCAACAGGGGTTAAGCGGTATGGCTACACCTTC
CASSPTGVKRYGYTF
>.|.|TRBV6-1|TRBJ2-2
TGTGCCAGCAGAAAAAACAGGGCCACCGGGGAGCTGTTTTTT
CASRKNRATGELFF
>.|.|TRBV18|TRBJ1-3
TGTGCCAGCTCACCACCGAACGGGAGATCTGGAAACACCATATATTTT
CASSPPNGRSGNTIYF
>.|.|TRBV4-1|TRBJ1-1
TGCGCCAGCAGCCAAGAGAGGGGGGTCGGCACTGAAGCTTTCTTT
CASSQERGVGTEAFF
>.|.|TRBV5-1|TRBJ2-3
TGCGCCAGCAGCTTCCTTGACGCTAGCACAGATACGCAGTATTTT
CASSFLDASTDTQYF
>few|.|TRBV19|TRBJ1-6
TGTGCCAGTAGTGACCGTTGGGAACTCCACTTT
CASSDRWELHF
>.|.|TRBV7-9|TRBJ2-7
TGTGCCAGCACCCCCGGACTCACCTACGAGCAGTACTTC
CASTPGLTYEQYF
>.|TRBD2|TRBV19|TRBJ2-1
TGTGCCAGTAGTAGAACCGGAGGACTAGCGGGGGCTCTTTCCTACAATGAGCAGTTCTTC
CASSRTGGLAGALSYNEQFF
>.|.|TRBV5-4|TRBJ1-2
TGTGCCAGCAGCTCGGGACGGATTAACTATGGCTACACCTTC
CASSSGRINYGYTF
>.|TRBD1|TRBV4-1|TRBJ1-6
TGCGCCAGCAGCCAACTAGGACAGGGTAATTCACCCCTCCACTTT
CASSQLGQGNSPLHF
>.|.|TRBV27|TRBJ2-1
TGTGCCAGCAGTTTATGGGGGGCACCCTACAATGAGCAGTTCTTC
CASSLWGAPYNEQFF
>once|.|TRBV2|TRBJ1-2
TGTGCCAGTGGACAGTCCCCTAACTATGGCTACACCTTC
CASGQSPNYGYTF
>.|TRBD2|TRBV7-2|TRBJ2-3
TGTGCCAGCAGCTTAACCGGGGGGGCGTTCGCAGATACGCAGTATTTT
CASSLTGGAFADTQYF
>.|TRBD2|TRBV19|TRBJ2-3
TGTGCCAGCCGGGTGCGGGGGGTAACTAGCACAGATACGCAGTATTTT
CASRVRGVTSTDTQYF
>.|TRBD2|TRBV5-8|TRBJ2-5
TGTGCCAGCAGCTTGTATTCCGGGGGGGCGAAGACCCAGTACTTC
CASSLYSGGAKTQYF
>few|.|TRBV7-9|TRBJ1-1
TGTGCCAGCAGCTTCGTCTTTGAAGGCACTGAAGCTTTCTTT
CASSFVFEGTEAFF
>.|.|TRBV4-1|TRBJ2-2
TGCGCCAGCAGCAAACCGGCTGAAGGGGGACGTACCGGGGAGCTGTTTTTT
CASSKPAEGGRTGELFF
>.|.|TRBV11-2|TRBJ1-4
TGTGCCAGCAGCTTATCTGGGACGGTGAATGAAAAACTGTTTTTT
CASSLSGTVNEKLFF
>.|.|TRBV9|TRBJ2-6
TGTGCCAGCAGCGCCCACCGGCAGGGCTCCGGGGCCAACGTCCTGACTTTC
CASSAHRQGSGANVLTF
>once|.|TRBV14|TRBJ2-5
TGTGCCAGCAGCCAAGTCAAGGGGAGGGAGACCCAGTACTTC
CASSQVKGRETQYF
>.|.|TRBV7-2|TRBJ2-2
TGTGCCAGCAGCTTAGCCGGTTCCCCCACCGGGGAGCTGTTTTTT
CASSLAGSPTGELFF
>.|.|TRBV13|TRBJ1-2
TGTGCCAGCAGCTCCCTGGTGGACGCCCACTTTGTCTTC
CASSSLVDAHFVF
>.|.|TRBV19|TRBJ1-2
TGTGCCAGTAGTATCCCCCCGCAAGGCTACACCTTC
CASSIPPQGYTF
>.|TRBD1|TRBV6-5|TRBJ1-5
TGTGCCAGCAGTTACTCGGGACAGCGCAATCAGCCCCAGCATTTT
CASSYSGQRNQPQHF